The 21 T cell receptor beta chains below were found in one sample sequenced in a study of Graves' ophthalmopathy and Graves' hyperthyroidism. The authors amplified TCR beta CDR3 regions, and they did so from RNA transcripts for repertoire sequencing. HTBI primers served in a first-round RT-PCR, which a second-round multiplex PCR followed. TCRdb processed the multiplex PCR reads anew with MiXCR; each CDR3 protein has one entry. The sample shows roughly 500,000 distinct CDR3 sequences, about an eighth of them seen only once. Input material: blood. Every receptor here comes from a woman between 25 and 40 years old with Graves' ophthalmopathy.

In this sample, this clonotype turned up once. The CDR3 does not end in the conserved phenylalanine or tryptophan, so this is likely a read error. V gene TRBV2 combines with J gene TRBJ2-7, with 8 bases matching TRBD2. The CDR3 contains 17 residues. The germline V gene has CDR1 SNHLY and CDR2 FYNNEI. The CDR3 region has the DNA TGTGCCAGTAGTGATGGTCGGCTAGCGGGCCTAAGCGGGGAGCAGTACTTG. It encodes CASSDGRLAGLSGEQYL.

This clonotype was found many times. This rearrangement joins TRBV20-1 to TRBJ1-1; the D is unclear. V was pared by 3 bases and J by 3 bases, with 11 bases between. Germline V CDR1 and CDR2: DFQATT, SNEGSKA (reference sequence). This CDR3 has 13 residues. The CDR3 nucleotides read TGCAGTGCTAGGTTACCCTGGCACACTGAAGCTTTCTTT. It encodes CSARLPWHTEAFF.

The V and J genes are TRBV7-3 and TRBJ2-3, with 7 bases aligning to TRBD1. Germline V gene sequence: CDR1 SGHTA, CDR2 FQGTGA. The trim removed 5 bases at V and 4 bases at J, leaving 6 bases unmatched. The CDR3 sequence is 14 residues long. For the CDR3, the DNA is TGTGCCAGCAGCGTAGGTACAGGGGCAGATACGCAGTATTTT. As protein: CASSVGTGADTQYF.

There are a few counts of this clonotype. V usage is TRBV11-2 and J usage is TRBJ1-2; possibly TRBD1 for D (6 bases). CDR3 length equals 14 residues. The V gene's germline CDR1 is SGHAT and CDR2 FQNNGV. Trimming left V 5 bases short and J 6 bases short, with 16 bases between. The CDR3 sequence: CASSPSMGANGYTF. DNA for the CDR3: TGTGCCAGCAGCCCTTCGATGGGGGCGAATGGCTACACCTTC.

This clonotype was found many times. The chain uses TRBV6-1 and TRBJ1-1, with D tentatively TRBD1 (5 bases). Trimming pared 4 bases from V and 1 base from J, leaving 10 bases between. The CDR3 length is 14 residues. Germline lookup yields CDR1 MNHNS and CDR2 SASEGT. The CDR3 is CASSAFTGNTEAFF. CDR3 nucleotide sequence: TGTGCCAGCAGTGCCTTTACAGGGAACACTGAAGCTTTCTTT.

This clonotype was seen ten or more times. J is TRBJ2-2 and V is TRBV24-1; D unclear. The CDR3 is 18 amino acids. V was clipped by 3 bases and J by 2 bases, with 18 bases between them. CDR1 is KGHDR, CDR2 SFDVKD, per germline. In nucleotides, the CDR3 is TGTGCCACCAGTGATCCCTATTCTCCGATGGGAAACACCGGGGAGCTGTTTTTT. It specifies CATSDPYSPMGNTGELFF.

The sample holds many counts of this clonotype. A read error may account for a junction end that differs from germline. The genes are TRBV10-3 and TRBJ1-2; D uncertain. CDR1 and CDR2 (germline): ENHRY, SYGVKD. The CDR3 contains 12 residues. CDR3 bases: TGTACCATCAGTGATAAAATATCCGGCTACACCTTC. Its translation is CTISDKISGYTF.

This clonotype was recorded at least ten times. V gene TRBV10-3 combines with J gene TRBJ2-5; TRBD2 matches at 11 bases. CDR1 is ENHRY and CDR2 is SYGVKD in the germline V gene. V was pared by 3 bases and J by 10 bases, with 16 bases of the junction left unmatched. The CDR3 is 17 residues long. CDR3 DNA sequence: TGTGCCATCAGTGAAGGGACTAGCGGATCGTCGGGAAGAGGCCAGTACTTC. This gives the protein CAISEGTSGSSGRGQYF.

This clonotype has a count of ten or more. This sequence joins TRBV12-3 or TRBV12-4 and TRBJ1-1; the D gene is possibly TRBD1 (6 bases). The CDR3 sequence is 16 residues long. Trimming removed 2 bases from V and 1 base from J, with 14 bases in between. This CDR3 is CASSLRAGAGNTEAFF. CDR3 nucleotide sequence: TGTGCCAGCAGTTTAAGGGCAGGGGCTGGGAACACTGAAGCTTTCTTT.

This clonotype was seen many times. The CDR3: CASSETGTNMNTGELFF. In nucleotides, the CDR3 is TGCGCCAGCAGTGAGACCGGGACTAATATGAACACCGGGGAGCTGTTTTTT. V is TRBV10-1 and J is TRBJ2-2, with 7 bases lining up with TRBD2. The V segment lost 2 bases and the J segment 1 base; nucleotides outside the gene matches: 7. Germline CDR1 WNHNN, CDR2 SYGVQD (reference sequence). The CDR3 is 17 residues long.

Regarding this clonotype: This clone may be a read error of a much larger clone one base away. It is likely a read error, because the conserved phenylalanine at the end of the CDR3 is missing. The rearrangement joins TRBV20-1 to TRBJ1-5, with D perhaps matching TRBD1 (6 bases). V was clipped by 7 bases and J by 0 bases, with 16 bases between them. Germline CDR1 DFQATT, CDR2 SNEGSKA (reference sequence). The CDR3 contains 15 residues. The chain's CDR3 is CSVGKTGYSNQPQHL. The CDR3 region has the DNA TGCAGTGTCGGGAAGACAGGTTATAGCAATCAGCCCCAGCATTTG.

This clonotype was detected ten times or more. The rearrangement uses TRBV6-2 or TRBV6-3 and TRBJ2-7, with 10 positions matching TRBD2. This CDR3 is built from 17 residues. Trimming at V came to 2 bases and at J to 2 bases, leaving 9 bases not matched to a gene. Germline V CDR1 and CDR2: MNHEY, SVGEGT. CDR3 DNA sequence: TGTGCCAGCAGTTACGGGCTAGCGGGGGACGTAACCTACGAGCAGTACTTC. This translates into CASSYGLAGDVTYEQYF.

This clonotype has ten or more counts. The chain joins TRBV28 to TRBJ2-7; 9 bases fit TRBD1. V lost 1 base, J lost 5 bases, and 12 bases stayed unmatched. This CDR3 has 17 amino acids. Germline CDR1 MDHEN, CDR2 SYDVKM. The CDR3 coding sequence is TGTGCCAGCAGTTTATATCCCCCTCGGGACAGGGTGGACGAGCAGTACTTC. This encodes CASSLYPPRDRVDEQYF.

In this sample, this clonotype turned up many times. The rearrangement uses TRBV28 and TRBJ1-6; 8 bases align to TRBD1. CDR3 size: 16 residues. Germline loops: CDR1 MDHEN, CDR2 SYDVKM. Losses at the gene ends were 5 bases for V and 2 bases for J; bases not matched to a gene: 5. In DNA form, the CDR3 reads TGTGCCAGCAGTCCTAGACAGGGGCCCTATAATTCACCCCTCCACTTT. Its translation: CASSPRQGPYNSPLHF. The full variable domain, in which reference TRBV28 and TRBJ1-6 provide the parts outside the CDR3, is DVKVTQSSRYLVKRTGEKVFLECVQDMDHENMFWYRQDPGLGLRLIYFSYDVKMKEKGDIPEGYSVSREKKERFSLILESASTNQTSMYLCASSPRQGPYNSPLHFGNGTRLTVT.

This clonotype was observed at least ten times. CDR3 coding DNA: TGTGCCAGCAGCTTAGTATGGGGACAGCAAGAGACCCAGTACTTC. Translated, it gives CASSLVWGQQETQYF. The rearrangement joins TRBV7-9 to TRBJ2-5, with 7 bases fitting TRBD1. Trimming cost V 1 base and J 2 bases; bases outside gene matches: 4. In germline, CDR1 is SEHNR, CDR2 FQNEAQ (reference sequence). The CDR3 length is 15 residues.

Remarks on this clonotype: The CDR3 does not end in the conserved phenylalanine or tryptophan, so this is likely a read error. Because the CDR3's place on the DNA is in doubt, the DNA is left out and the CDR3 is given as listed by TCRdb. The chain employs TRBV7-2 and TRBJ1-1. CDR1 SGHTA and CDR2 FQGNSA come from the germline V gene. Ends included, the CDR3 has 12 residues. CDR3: CASSLAPTEACL.

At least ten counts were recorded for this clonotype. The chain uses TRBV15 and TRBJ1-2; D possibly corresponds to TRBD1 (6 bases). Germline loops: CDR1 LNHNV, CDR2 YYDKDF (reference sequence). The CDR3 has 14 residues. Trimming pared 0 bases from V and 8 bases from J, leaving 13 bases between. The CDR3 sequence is CATSRDIGGYGYTF. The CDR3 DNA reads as TGTGCCACCAGCAGAGACATAGGGGGGTACGGCTACACCTTC. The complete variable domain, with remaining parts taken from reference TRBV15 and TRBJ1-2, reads DAMVIQNPRYQVTQFGKPVTLSCSQTLNHNVMYWYQQKSSQAPKLLFHYYDKDFNNEADTPDNFQSRRPNTSFCFLDIRSPGLGDTAMYLCATSRDIGGYGYTFGSGTRLTVV.

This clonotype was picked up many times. The CDR3 sequence is CASSEWDRDPNYGYTF. The DNA for the CDR3 is TGTGCCAGCAGTGAATGGGACAGGGACCCTAACTATGGCTACACCTTC. This chain links TRBV6-1 with TRBJ1-2; 9 bases line up with TRBD1. The CDR3 consists of 16 residues. The trim removed 2 bases at V and 0 bases at J, leaving 4 bases unmatched. CDR1 and CDR2 (germline): MNHNS, SASEGT.

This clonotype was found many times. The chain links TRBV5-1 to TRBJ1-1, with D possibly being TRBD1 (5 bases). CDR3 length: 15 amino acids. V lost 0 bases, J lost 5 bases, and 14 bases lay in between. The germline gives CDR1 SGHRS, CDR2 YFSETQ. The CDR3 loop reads CASSLEGTPETEAFF. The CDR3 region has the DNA TGCGCCAGCAGCTTGGAAGGGACCCCAGAGACTGAAGCTTTCTTT.

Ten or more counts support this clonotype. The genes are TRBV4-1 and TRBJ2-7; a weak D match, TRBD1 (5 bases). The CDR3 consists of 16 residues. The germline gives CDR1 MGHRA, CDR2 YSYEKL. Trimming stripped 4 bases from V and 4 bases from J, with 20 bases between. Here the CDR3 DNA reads TGCGCCAGCAGCCGCGACAGTGGCCAACTCAATTACGAGCAGTACTTC. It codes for CASSRDSGQLNYEQYF.

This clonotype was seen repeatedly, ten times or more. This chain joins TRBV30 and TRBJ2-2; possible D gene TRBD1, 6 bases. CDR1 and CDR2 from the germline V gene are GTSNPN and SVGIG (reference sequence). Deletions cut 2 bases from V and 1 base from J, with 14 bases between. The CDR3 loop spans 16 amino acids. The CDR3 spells CAWSPLGTLNTGELFF. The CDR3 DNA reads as TGTGCCTGGAGTCCTCTAGGGACATTGAACACCGGGGAGCTGTTTTTT.